The next 19 T cell receptor beta chains were all read from a single sample in a study of breast tumors, draining lymph nodes, adjacent tissues. TCRdb re-analysed the multiplex PCR reads in MiXCR, keeping a single row per CDR3 protein. The table shows under 250,000 distinct CDR3 sequences, with less than 40% occurring only once. Breast cancer patients provided tissue from their axillary draining lymph nodes. Sequenced input: axillary lymph node tissue. These receptors were obtained from a female donor with breast cancer. Some clones in this sample may be carry-over from other donors' samples.

This clonotype appeared a few times. Compared with germline, one end of the junction differs, possibly owing to a read error. The CDR3 is CASSHSGYTQYF. As DNA, the CDR3 is TGTGCCAGCAGTCACTCGGGGTATACGCAGTATTTT. The chain employs TRBV6-6 and TRBJ2-3; tentatively, D is TRBD2 (5 bases). This CDR3 is built from 12 residues. From germline, CDR1 is MNHNY and CDR2 SVGAGI (reference sequence).

This clonotype was seen ten or more times. A much larger clone sits a single nucleotide away, making a read error possible. The CDR3 DNA reads TGTGCCAGCAGTCACACCAGGGATTCACCCCTCCACTTT. Translated: CASSHTRDSPLHF. The V call is TRBV6-5, the J call TRBJ1-6; TRBD1 is a possible D gene (5 bases). Germline CDR1 and CDR2: MNHEY and SVGAGI. Trimming removed 5 bases at V and 8 bases at J, with 10 bases between. The CDR3 has 13 residues.

This clonotype was detected many times. The V and J genes are TRBV9 and TRBJ1-3; D unresolved. This CDR3 spans 15 amino acids. Between the trimmed V and J ends, which lost 4 bases and 0 bases, there was a span of 11 bases. Germline assignment: CDR1 SGDLS and CDR2 YYNGEE. The CDR3 sequence is CASSPVRASGNTIYF. The CDR3 DNA follows: TGTGCCAGCAGCCCGGTTAGGGCCTCTGGAAACACCATATATTTT.

This clonotype came up many times. This chain links TRBV7-9 with TRBJ2-1, with D possibly called TRBD1 or TRBD2 (5 bases each). The CDR3 is made up of 12 amino acids. The germline gives CDR1 SEHNR, CDR2 FQNEAQ (reference sequence). V was shortened by 6 bases and J by 15 bases, with 18 bases between the two germline ends. The CDR3 sequence: CASSFGTALGFF. The CDR3 DNA reads TGTGCCAGCAGTTTCGGGACGGCTTTGGGGTTCTTC. Using reference TRBV7-9 and TRBJ2-1 for the parts outside the CDR3, the full variable domain is DTGVSQNPRHKITKRGQNVTFRCDPISEHNRLYWYRQTLGQGPEFLTYFQNEAQLEKSRLLSDRFSAERPKGSFSTLEIQRTEQGDSAMYLCASSFGTALGFFGPGTRLTVL.

The chain is built from TRBV2 and TRBJ2-5, with 8 positions matching TRBD1. With 5 bases clipped from V and 2 bases from J, the junction kept 7 bases outside the gene matches. Germline V gene sequence: CDR1 SNHLY, CDR2 FYNNEI. This CDR3 is built from 15 residues. This chain's CDR3 is CASSTTGGTQETQYF. CDR3 sequence (DNA): TGTGCCAGCAGTACCACAGGGGGGACGCAAGAGACCCAGTACTTC.

In its sample, this clonotype was seen many times. DNA of the CDR3: TGCGCCAGCAGCCAATCGGGAAGTGCCACCCACGAGCAGTACTTC. This gives the protein CASSQSGSATHEQYF. This sequence joins TRBV5-1 and TRBJ2-7, with a weak D call TRBD2 (5 bases). The CDR3 consists of 15 residues. Germline values: CDR1 SGHRS, CDR2 YFSETQ. Trimming shortened V by 4 bases and J by 5 bases, and 19 bases separated the two germline ends.

The count of this clonotype is one. This may come from a read error, since a much larger clone is one base off. CDR3 loop: CASSSTRNEQSF. The CDR3, as DNA: TGTGCCAGCAGCTCAACCAGAAATGAGCAGTCCTTC. V usage is TRBV5-4 and J usage is TRBJ2-1; D remains ambiguous. Germline V lookup: CDR1 SGHNT, CDR2 YYREEE (reference sequence). This CDR3 is 12 amino acids long.

This clonotype was seen many times. CDR3 protein: CASSLGFYEQYF. The CDR3 region has the DNA TGCGCCAGCAGCTTGGGATTCTACGAGCAGTACTTC. The chain recombines TRBV5-1 with TRBJ2-7; D remains unclear. The germline V gene has CDR1 SGHRS and CDR2 YFSETQ. The CDR3 contains 12 residues. V lost 0 bases to trimming and J lost 3 bases, with 4 bases between them.

This clonotype was counted only a few times. The chain employs TRBV6-7 and TRBJ2-7; 7 bases fit TRBD2. TRBV6-7 belongs to the ORF category, with a function that is uncertain. This CDR3 contains 15 residues. J lost 6 bases, V lost 5 bases, and 13 bases had no gene match. This CDR3 reads CASSHRAGSLGEQYF. The DNA for the CDR3 is TGTGCCAGCAGTCATCGAGCGGGGTCCCTCGGCGAGCAGTACTTC.

Points on this clonotype: This CDR3 fails to terminate in the conserved phenylalanine or tryptophan, so it likely reflects a read error. The chain links TRBV6-6 to TRBJ1-1; D gene unclear. Trimming shortened V by 0 bases and J by 5 bases, and 10 bases separated the two germline ends. The CDR3 has 14 amino acids. CDR1 MNHNY and CDR2 SVGAGI come from the germline V gene (reference sequence). The chain's CDR3 is CASSYSGGWTEAFC. The CDR3 nucleotides are TGTGCCAGCAGTTACTCAGGAGGGTGGACTGAAGCTTTCTGT.

This clonotype turned up a few times. One base away lies a much larger clone, so this may be a sequencing read error. This chain connects TRBV4-1 to TRBJ1-2; 7 positions agree with TRBD1. CDR3 size: 18 residues. V lost 1 base, J lost 1 base, and 12 bases stayed unmatched. CDR1 is MGHRA, CDR2 YSYEKL, per germline. The CDR3 nucleotides read TGCGCCAGCAGCCAAGGGCCTGGGACAGCACCTTTTAACTATGGCTACACCTTC. This gives the protein CASSQGPGTAPFNYGYTF.

A word on this clonotype: A much more abundant neighbour one base away suggests this may be a read error. In nucleotides, the CDR3 is TGTGCCAGCACACGGGGGCGCAACACCTACGAGCAGTGCTTC. Protein: CASTRGRNTYEQCF. The genes are TRBV6-1 and TRBJ2-7, with D perhaps TRBD1 or TRBD2 (6 bases each). Germline V gene data show CDR1 as MNHNS and CDR2 as SASEGT. This CDR3 region has 14 residues.

This clonotype was observed many times. The J gene is TRBJ2-1, the V gene TRBV7-7; TRBD2 might be the D (6 bases). Germline V gives CDR1 SSHAT, CDR2 FNYEAQ (reference sequence). The V gene lost 1 base and the J gene lost 4 bases, with 17 bases spanning the gap. CDR3 size: 17 residues. CDR3 residues: CASSLVVSLAIYNEQFF. CDR3 coding DNA: TGTGCCAGCAGCTTAGTAGTGTCGCTAGCGATTTACAATGAGCAGTTCTTC.

This chain joins TRBV4-1 and TRBJ2-1; D is unresolved. Germline-derived CDR1 and CDR2 are MGHRA and YSYEKL. The V and J ends lost 1 base and 9 bases respectively, with 10 bases between them. The CDR3 totals 13 residues. The DNA of the CDR3 is TGCGCCAGCAGCCAAGGTTATCTCAGTGAGCAGTTCTTC. This codes for CASSQGYLSEQFF.

This clonotype was seen many times. The rearrangement links TRBV4-1 to TRBJ1-2; D is possibly TRBD1 (5 bases). Germline CDR1 MGHRA, CDR2 YSYEKL. The CDR3 covers 15 residues. Trimming removed 5 bases at V and 1 base at J, with 14 bases between. The CDR3 spells CASSSPTVNNYGYTF. Written as DNA, the CDR3 is TGCGCCAGCAGCTCACCGACAGTAAATAACTATGGCTACACCTTC.

This chain uses TRBV10-3 with TRBJ1-1; D gene unclear. Trimming removed 6 bases from V and 4 bases from J, with 18 bases in between. The germline V gene encodes CDR1 ENHRY and CDR2 SYGVKD. The CDR3 contains 15 residues. The CDR3 sequence is CAIREEDLSVTEAFF. CDR3 nucleotides: TGTGCCATCAGGGAGGAGGACCTTTCTGTCACTGAAGCTTTCTTT.

This clonotype was detected many times. J is TRBJ1-5 and V is TRBV20-1, with D tentatively TRBD1 (6 bases). CDR3 length equals 15 residues. Germline CDR1 DFQATT, CDR2 SNEGSKA (reference sequence). The ends were cut back, 1 base at V and 5 bases at J, with 15 bases in the middle. DNA of the CDR3: TGCAGTGCTAGAGCTGGTGCAGGGGAAGATCAGCCCCAGCATTTT. This gives the protein CSARAGAGEDQPQHF.

This clonotype was counted at least ten times. The gene calls are TRBV11-3 and TRBJ2-7; D gene ambiguous. Germline V gene data show CDR1 as SGHNT and CDR2 as YENEEA. There are 14 residues in the CDR3. The germline V and J ends were trimmed by 8 bases and 6 bases, with 20 bases remaining between them. CDR3 residues: CASRPTTYAPEQYF. The CDR3 DNA sequence: TGTGCCAGCCGTCCCACAACGTACGCCCCCGAGCAGTACTTC.

This clonotype was detected many times. This rearrangement joins TRBV11-3 to TRBJ2-7; tentative D call: TRBD1 (5 bases). The CDR3 is made up of 15 amino acids. The germline CDR1 and CDR2 sequences are SGHNT and YENEEA. The V end lost 5 bases, the J end lost 6 bases, and 20 bases lay between the germline ends. The CDR3 nucleotides read TGTGCCAGCAGCCGGACACCACTGCAGGGCGGCGAGCAGTACTTC. It encodes CASSRTPLQGGEQYF.